This T cell receptor (beta chain) was recovered during a study of vaccination effects on CD4 cells after COVID-19. Remarks on this clone: Its antigen remains unidentified.

Researchers isolated CD4+ T cells once less than twelve days of culture had elapsed. Trimming took 3 bases from V and 6 from J, leaving 13 bases between them. This CDR3 region has 14 residues. CDR1 is SGDLS, CDR2 YYNGEE, per germline. This table comes from immunoSEQ multiplex PCR, and its TCRdb copy is limited to in-frame clones, with some not included. The sample has 65,000 to 80,000 clones, around 77% seen once. The gene calls are TRBV9 and TRBJ1-5; D might be TRBD1 (6 bases). The specimen comprised CD4+ T cells from PBMCs cultured without peptide, sampled before COVID-19 vaccination. This clonotype was obtained from a human donor who received a COVID-19 vaccine. For the CDR3, the DNA is TGTGCCAGCAGCGCAGGGGTAAGCGGTCAGCCCCAGCATTTT. Translation: CASSAGVSGQPQHF.